The subject of this entry is one T cell receptor (beta chain). The antigen is not known. The sample comes from a study of blood T cells in healthy people across ages. Broader study findings: Estimated diversity across one million T cells was deemed an underestimate.

Germline-derived CDR1 and CDR2 are MDHEN and SYDVKM. The CDR3 sequence is 15 residues long. Germline trimming cut 5 bases from V and 2 bases from J; bases unmatched to any gene: 9. A second PCR, run for about 6 to 12 cycles, used a sample-barcoded 5' primer plus a J-beta primer mix. TCRdb called the 5' RACE reads again in MiXCR, with one record for every CDR3 protein. The sample lists over 600,000 distinct CDR3 sequences; around 21% were seen once. The chain employs TRBV28 and TRBJ2-7, with 7 positions matching TRBD1. The sample consisted of blood. The origin of this receptor is a man in his 70s in good health. The chain's CDR3 is CASSTGTAKPYEQYF. The CDR3 nucleotides read TGTGCCAGCAGTACGGGGACAGCTAAACCCTACGAGCAGTACTTC.